This T cell receptor beta chain comes out of a study of blood T cell repertoires in COVID-19. Study-wide context: The analysed material was cDNA or gDNA that came from T cells, B-cell-depleted T cells, or PBMCs.

Methods used by the authors: The authors estimated nucleated cell counts from reference gene primer amplification. Assay: immunoSEQ multiplex PCR; the TCRdb copy retains only in-frame clones and omits some. D and trimming were read from the DNA, whereas the V and J calls and clone size are those reported in that table. The sample consists of 130,000 to 150,000 clones, 88% of them appearing once. This clone was found a few times. The study recruited people aged roughly 18 to 100 years across more than 20 US areas. Grouping used clinical history reported by participants in a survey and questionnaire. V dropped 2 bases and J dropped 2; count of bases not matched to a gene: 7. Germline assignment: CDR1 ENHRY and CDR2 SYGVKD. The CDR3 consists of 18 residues.

This receptor was taken from a woman aged 25 to 45 with acute COVID-19. The sample taken for sequencing was PBMCs or T cells enriched from blood (not recorded which). V usage is TRBV10-3 and J usage is TRBJ2-2, with 11 bases identical to TRBD1. CDR3 region: CAISEPRDRGGNTGELFF. The CDR3 coding sequence is TGTGCCATCAGTGAGCCCCGGGACAGGGGGGGAAACACCGGGGAGCTGTTTTTT.